This T cell receptor (beta chain) was sequenced in a study of blood T cell repertoires in COVID-19. Study details: Sources were T cells, B-cell-depleted T cells, or PBMCs; the material itself was cDNA or gDNA.

As handled by the study authors: Researchers report that nucleated cell counts were estimated from reference gene primer amplification. The repertoire was sequenced with immunoSEQ multiplex PCR; TCRdb's copy has only in-frame clones and lacks some. The V and J calls and clone size were taken over from that table, and D and trimming were inferred from the DNA. Counted here are 180,000 or so clones, 78% occurring once; the ten biggest clones make up under 3.5%. The CDR3 consists of 14 residues. Germline CDR1 and CDR2: SGHRS and YFSETQ. Between the trimmed V and J ends, which lost 2 bases and 1 base, there was a span of 9 bases.

The chain is built from TRBV5-1 and TRBJ1-1; weak D call: TRBD1 (5 bases). Sequencing used peripheral blood. The TCR comes from a woman of 80 years or more with active or convalescent COVID-19. CDR3 region: CASSFEGANTEAFF. CDR3 nucleotide sequence: TGCGCCAGCAGCTTTGAAGGGGCGAACACTGAAGCTTTCTTT.